The 30 T cell receptor beta chains below come from one sample, sequenced in a study of regulatory T cells in long-lasting Graves disease. Time point defined: newly diagnosed GD, antithyroid drugs for less than 3 months. PBMC RNA served as the TCR library source. Through Arm-PCR of CDR3 regions and iRepertoire HTBI primers, TCR beta libraries were built. One entry per CDR3 protein, called by TCRdb with MiXCR from the multiplex PCR reads. The top ten hold approximately 14% of the sample, which has 250,000 or so distinct CDR3 sequences, 18% seen once. The data were also submitted as part of a second study, on T cells in Graves' hyperthyroidism and ophthalmopathy.

This material consisted of peripheral blood mononuclear cells (PBMCs), taken at new diagnosis, from a patient treated with antithyroid drugs. All receptors come from a woman aged 30 to 39 with Graves disease.

Ten or more counts support this clonotype. The chain employs TRBV7-9 and TRBJ1-6; the D is unclear. The CDR3 is 13 amino acids. Between the trimmed V and J ends, which lost 1 base and 6 bases, there was a span of 4 bases. CDR1 is SEHNR, CDR2 FQNEAQ, per germline (reference sequence). The CDR3 spells CASSLDLNSPLHF. The CDR3, as DNA: TGTGCCAGCAGCTTAGATCTTAATTCACCCCTCCACTTT.

V gene TRBV12-3 or TRBV12-4 combines with J gene TRBJ1-4; D might be TRBD1 (6 bases). With 0 bases removed from V and 4 bases from J, the gap between germline ends came to 9 bases. The CDR3 length is 15 residues. As DNA, the CDR3 is TGTGCCAGCAGTTTAGCGGAGGGGGATAATGAAAAACTGTTTTTT. Amino acids: CASSLAEGDNEKLFF.

The chain uses TRBV12-3 or TRBV12-4 and TRBJ1-1; a possible D gene is TRBD1 (5 bases). V lost 3 bases and J 3 bases, leaving 11 bases between the germline ends. The CDR3 is 14 amino acids. CDR3 in DNA: TGTGCCAGCAGTTTTTTCGGGGGGGACACTGAAGCTTTCTTT. This translates into CASSFFGGDTEAFF.

The V gene is TRBV5-4, the J gene TRBJ1-1, with D tentatively TRBD1 (5 bases). V lost 4 bases and J lost 4, with 17 bases in between. The CDR3 is made up of 15 amino acids. Germline lookup yields CDR1 SGHNT and CDR2 YYREEE (reference sequence). CDR3 DNA sequence: TGTGCCAGCAGCCGTGAGGGGACCCTTTCCACTGAAGCTTTCTTT. Translating gives CASSREGTLSTEAFF. The whole variable domain, filled in from reference TRBV5-4 and TRBJ1-1, reads ETGVTQSPTHLIKTRGQQVTLRCSSQSGHNTVSWYQQALGQGPQFIFQYYREEENGRGNFPPRFSGLQFPNYSSELNVNALELDDSALYLCASSREGTLSTEAFFGQGTRLTVV.

Note on this clonotype: It may be a read error: a sequence one base away is much more abundant. The gene calls are TRBV6-1 and TRBJ2-1, with 10 nucleotides matching TRBD1. CDR1 and CDR2 from the germline V gene are MNHNS and SASEGT. The CDR3 runs 15 residues. After removal of 3 bases from V and 6 bases from J, the junction contained 5 bases not matched to a gene. The CDR3 DNA reads TGTGCCAGCAGTGACCGGGACAGGGGTTCCAATGAGCAGTTCTTC. Translated, it gives CASSDRDRGSNEQFF.

J is TRBJ2-1 and V is TRBV20-1; 8 bases line up with TRBD2. The CDR3 has 18 residues. CDR1 DFQATT and CDR2 SNEGSKA come from the germline V gene (reference sequence). Trimming cost V 0 bases and J 0 bases; bases outside gene matches: 10. The CDR3 loop reads CSARDRMLAGHSYNEQFF. In DNA, the CDR3 is TGCAGTGCTAGAGATCGGATGCTAGCGGGTCACTCCTACAATGAGCAGTTCTTC.

This clonotype has at least ten counts. This chain's CDR3 is CASSLNWRNTEAFF. The CDR3 DNA reads as TGTGCCAGCAGCTTAAACTGGCGGAACACTGAAGCTTTCTTT. The rearrangement joins TRBV7-2 to TRBJ1-1; D gene ambiguous. The length of the CDR3 is 14 residues. Per the germline V gene, CDR1 is SGHTA and CDR2 is FQGNSA. The germline V and J ends were trimmed by 2 bases and 1 base, with 8 bases remaining between them.

This clonotype was picked up many times. The chain couples TRBV20-1 to TRBJ1-1, with D possibly being TRBD1 (5 bases). Germline loops: CDR1 DFQATT, CDR2 SNEGSKA (reference sequence). This CDR3 is built from 15 residues. The V gene lost 0 bases and the J gene lost 1 base, with 12 bases spanning the gap. CDR3 DNA: TGCAGTGCTAGAGATCAGCAGGGTGCGAACACTGAAGCTTTCTTT. It translates to CSARDQQGANTEAFF.

This clonotype came up many times. The rearrangement joins TRBV6-1 to TRBJ1-5; D gene ambiguous. This CDR3 contains 13 residues. Germline V gene lookup returns CDR1 MNHNS and CDR2 SASEGT. Trimming took 11 bases from V and 6 from J, leaving 17 bases between them. CDR3 DNA: TGTGCCGGGCGAGCCAGTGTTCGTCAGCCCCAGCATTTT. Translating gives CAGRASVRQPQHF.

The sample holds many counts of this clonotype. The V gene is TRBV4-1, the J gene TRBJ2-7; D is perhaps TRBD2 (6 bases). CDR3 size: 16 residues. The V gene's germline CDR1 is MGHRA and CDR2 YSYEKL. Trimming shortened V by 3 bases and J by 0 bases, and 15 bases separated the two germline ends. The CDR3 DNA follows: TGCGCCAGCAGCCAGGGACTTGAGTTTAGCTCCTACGAGCAGTACTTC. This encodes CASSQGLEFSSYEQYF.

In its sample, this clonotype was seen many times. V and J are TRBV7-2 and TRBJ1-4, with D possibly being TRBD1 (5 bases). Deletions cut 3 bases from V and 10 bases from J, with 12 bases between. Per germline, CDR1 SGHTA and CDR2 FQGNSA. This CDR3 region has 13 residues. The CDR3, as DNA: TGTGCCAGCAGCTTTGTCCAGGGCTTAAAACTGTTTTTT. This codes for CASSFVQGLKLFF.

This clonotype appeared many times. The rearrangement joins TRBV6-2 or TRBV6-3 to TRBJ1-1; 7 bases fit TRBD1. The CDR3 loop spans 14 amino acids. Germline V gives CDR1 MNHEY, CDR2 SVGEGT. The V and J ends lost 0 bases and 3 bases, in that order; junction bases with no gene match: 1. The CDR3 coding sequence is TGTGCCAGCAGTTACTCAACAGGGGACACTGAAGCTTTCTTT. This translates into CASSYSTGDTEAFF.

The chain has TRBV20-1 and TRBJ2-1; 8 positions agree with TRBD2. Germline-derived CDR1 and CDR2 are DFQATT and SNEGSKA (reference sequence). Unmatched junction bases numbered 0, after V lost 3 bases and J lost 8 bases. The CDR3 spans 11 residues. The CDR3 loop reads CSASGGDEQFF. CDR3 nucleotides: TGCAGTGCTAGCGGGGGGGATGAGCAGTTCTTC.

This clonotype was seen many times. This sequence joins TRBV4-1 and TRBJ1-2, with TRBD1 as a possible D gene (5 bases). With 6 bases removed from V and 4 bases from J, the gap between germline ends came to 15 bases. Per the germline V gene, CDR1 is MGHRA and CDR2 is YSYEKL. The length of the CDR3 is 14 residues. CDR3: CASRPGQGSYGYTF. The CDR3 DNA reads TGCGCCAGCAGACCCGGGCAGGGCTCCTATGGCTACACCTTC.

The J gene is TRBJ2-3, the V gene TRBV6-1; 8 bases are a match to TRBD2. The CDR3 contains 13 residues. The ends lost 5 bases at V and 11 bases at J; junction bases unmatched: 9. Germline V lookup: CDR1 MNHNS, CDR2 SASEGT. In DNA, the CDR3 is TGTGCCAGCAGTCCGGGGGGGAGGTCGAAGCAGTATTTT. Translating gives CASSPGGRSKQYF.

There are a few counts of this clonotype. This chain's CDR3 is CATGVGETQYF. CDR3 sequence (DNA): TGTGCCACCGGGGTGGGAGAGACCCAGTACTTC. V and J are TRBV6-1 and TRBJ2-5, with D possibly TRBD2 on 5 matching bases. With 10 bases removed from V and 4 bases from J, the gap between germline ends came to 10 bases. Germline lookup yields CDR1 MNHNS and CDR2 SASEGT. The CDR3 is made up of 11 amino acids.

There are a few counts of this clonotype. Compared with germline, one end of the junction differs, possibly owing to a read error. This chain links TRBV4-1 with TRBJ1-1; D ambiguous. Germline CDR1 reads MGHRA; CDR2 reads YSYEKL. The CDR3 is 14 residues long. Here the CDR3 DNA reads TGCGCCAGCAGCCAAGCCTCAGCGAACACTGAAGCTCTCTTT. Amino acids: CASSQASANTEALF.

This clonotype was observed at least ten times. The V gene is TRBV6-1, the J gene TRBJ1-1; D gene uncertain. The V end was cut by 0 bases, the J end by 5 bases, with 10 bases between. The germline V gene encodes CDR1 MNHNS and CDR2 SASEGT. The CDR3 has 14 amino acids. CDR3 bases: TGTGCCAGCAGTGAAGCGCGGGGATGGACTGAAGCTTTCTTT. This gives the protein CASSEARGWTEAFF.

There are many counts of this clonotype. The rearrangement links TRBV7-2 to TRBJ2-3; TRBD2 matches 7 bases. CDR1 is SGHTA, CDR2 FQGNSA, per germline. Unmatched junction bases numbered 11, after V lost 5 bases and J lost 3 bases. The CDR3 length is 16 residues. In DNA form, the CDR3 reads TGTGCCAGCAGCCTCCCGGGGGGAGAATATACAGATACGCAGTATTTT. It yields the protein CASSLPGGEYTDTQYF.

This clonotype turned up a few times. The J gene is TRBJ2-3, the V gene TRBV10-3; possibly TRBD1 for D (6 bases). This CDR3 spans 15 amino acids. V shed 5 bases and J shed 0 bases, with 12 bases lying between them. Germline V lookup: CDR1 ENHRY, CDR2 SYGVKD. The CDR3 reads CAISRTASSTDTQYF. The CDR3 bases are TGTGCCATCAGTAGGACAGCCTCTAGCACAGATACGCAGTATTTT.

This clonotype was seen ten or more times. The chain links TRBV2 to TRBJ1-4; D not certain. The CDR3 covers 14 residues. The germline V and J ends were trimmed by 4 bases and 1 base, with 7 bases remaining between them. Germline CDR1 SNHLY, CDR2 FYNNEI. DNA for the CDR3: TGTGCCAGCAGTGGTGGGAAAACTAATGAAAAACTGTTTTTT. Its protein is CASSGGKTNEKLFF.

This clonotype was seen repeatedly, ten times or more. This CDR3 is CASSPTTGGLNQPQHF. In DNA, the CDR3 is TGTGCCAGCAGCCCAACGACAGGGGGCTTAAATCAGCCCCAGCATTTT. The V gene is TRBV7-2, the J gene TRBJ1-5; 10 bases map to TRBD1. CDR1 is SGHTA and CDR2 is FQGNSA in the germline V gene. There are 16 residues in the CDR3. The J segment lost 4 bases and the V segment lost 5 bases, leaving 8 bases of the junction unmatched.

This clonotype appeared many times. The chain links TRBV7-6 to TRBJ2-2; no reliable D call. Deletions cut 5 bases from V and 7 bases from J, with 17 bases between. This CDR3 region has 15 residues. Germline lookup yields CDR1 SGHVS and CDR2 FNYEAQ. CDR3 DNA sequence: TGTGCCAGCAGCGTCGAATTGGCAAGAGACGGGGAGCTGTTTTTT. It specifies CASSVELARDGELFF.

This clonotype has at least ten counts. The chain carries TRBV20-1 and TRBJ2-1; tentative D call: TRBD2 (5 bases). From germline, CDR1 is DFQATT and CDR2 SNEGSKA (reference sequence). This CDR3 spans 17 amino acids. V was clipped by 5 bases and J by 0 bases, with 20 bases between them. DNA for the CDR3: TGCAGTGCTCACCCCCAACCTCAAGCGGCCTCCTACAATGAGCAGTTCTTC. Encoded protein: CSAHPQPQAASYNEQFF.

This clonotype was found a few times. A much larger clone sits a single nucleotide away, making a read error possible. The V gene is TRBV3-1, the J gene TRBJ2-5, with D possibly matching TRBD2 (5 bases). Looked up from germline, CDR1 is LGHDT and CDR2 is YNNKEL (reference sequence). CDR3 size: 14 residues. The CDR3 region has the DNA TGTGCCAGCAGCCAGGAAAAAGCGGAAGAGACCCTGTACTTC. Protein product: CASSQEKAEETLYF.

Of note for this clonotype: This may be a read error: a much more frequent sequence differs by one nucleotide. The CDR3 is CASSPYSSPEQFF. DNA for the CDR3: TGCGCCAGCAGCCCATATTCTAGCCCCGAGCAGTTCTTC. This rearrangement joins TRBV4-1 to TRBJ2-1; a weak D match, TRBD2 (5 bases). Trimming stripped 4 bases from V and 10 bases from J, with 14 bases between. The CDR3 has 13 amino acids. Germline V gene data show CDR1 as MGHRA and CDR2 as YSYEKL.

This clonotype was recorded many times. One junction end does not reproduce the germline sequence, and a read error may be involved. The J gene is TRBJ1-4, the V gene TRBV2; a weak D match, TRBD1 (5 bases). CDR3 length equals 12 residues. CDR1 is SNHLY, CDR2 FYNNEI, per germline. CDR3 sequence (DNA): TGTGCCAGCAGTGACGAGGCCGCAGGGAAGCGCTTT. Residues: CASSDEAAGKRF.

This clonotype was recorded many times. The gene calls are TRBV20-1 and TRBJ2-7; D unclear. The V gene lost 6 bases and the J gene lost 3 bases, with 9 bases spanning the gap. The CDR3 loop spans 11 amino acids. CDR1 is DFQATT, CDR2 SNEGSKA, per germline (reference sequence). CDR3 sequence: CSAESDYEQYF. CDR3 nucleotide sequence: TGCAGTGCGGAGTCGGACTACGAGCAGTACTTC.

With respect to this clonotype: A much larger clone differs by one base, so this may be a read error. J is TRBJ2-5 and V is TRBV6-2 or TRBV6-3, with unresolved D. Trimming left V 5 bases short and J 0 bases short, with 13 bases between. The germline CDR1 and CDR2 sequences are MNHEY and SVGEGT. This CDR3 region has 15 residues. The CDR3 sequence: CASSESLQYQETQYF. CDR3 DNA sequence: TGTGCCAGCAGTGAGTCGCTACAGTACCAAGAGACCCAGTACTTC.

This rearrangement joins TRBV29-1 to TRBJ2-1, with 9 nucleotides matching TRBD2. Germline CDR1 is SQVTM and CDR2 is ANQGSEA. V lost 7 bases and J lost 10; bases outside the gene matches: 8. The CDR3 spans 12 residues. The DNA of the CDR3 is TGCAGCGAGGCGCGGGAGGGCAGGGAGCAGTTCTTC. This encodes CSEAREGREQFF.